Below, 20 T cell receptor beta chains from the same sample are listed, as sequenced in a study of cytomegalovirus exposure and HLA in healthy donors. PCR involved 60 Vbeta and 13 Jbeta primers. The assay was immunoSEQ multiplex PCR, and TCRdb's table has in-frame clones only and misses some. The sample contains 100,000 or so clones, about 76% of which appear only once. Specimen: PBMCs. The receptor source for this set is a man aged 30-40 years in good health and CMV-seropositive.

The rearrangement uses TRBV19 and TRBJ2-1; maybe TRBD2 (7 bases). CDR1 and CDR2 from the germline V gene are LNHDA and SQIVND (reference sequence). CDR3 length equals 13 residues. Trimming stripped 5 bases from V and 8 bases from J, with 13 bases between. CDR3 sequence: CASSASGGHEQFF. DNA for the CDR3: TGTGCCAGTAGTGCGTCCGGGGGGCATGAGCAGTTCTTC.

The V call is TRBV4-2, the J call TRBJ2-5; 9 bases align to TRBD1. J gave up 5 bases and V 4 bases, and 8 bases lay outside the gene matches. The CDR3 has 15 residues. Germline lookup yields CDR1 LGHNA and CDR2 YNFKEQ. CDR3 in amino acids: CASSLGQGMGETQYF. CDR3 nucleotides: TGTGCCAGCAGCCTCGGACAGGGGATGGGGGAGACCCAGTACTTC.

The chain carries TRBV7-2 and TRBJ2-1; D gene uncertain. V lost 6 bases to trimming and J lost 4 bases, with 4 bases between them. The CDR3 sequence is 11 residues long. Germline values: CDR1 SGHTA, CDR2 FQGNSA. CDR3 sequence (DNA): TGTGCCAGCAGGGAGTACAATGAGCAGTTCTTC. Translated, it gives CASREYNEQFF.

DNA for the CDR3: TGTGCCAGCAGCCTCGACAGGGCCAGAAACACCATATATTTT. It codes for CASSLDRARNTIYF. The chain is built from TRBV6-5 and TRBJ1-3; TRBD1 matches 7 bases. Germline-derived CDR1 and CDR2 are MNHEY and SVGAGI. The V gene end was trimmed by 6 bases and the J gene end by 5 bases; junction bases not matched to a gene: 7. The CDR3 contains 14 residues.

This sequence joins TRBV6-6 and TRBJ1-1, with 10 bases identical to TRBD1. The junction had 4 bases not matched to a gene; V was cut back by 4 bases and J by 2 bases. The CDR3 extends over 15 amino acids. From germline, CDR1 is MNHNY and CDR2 SVGAGI (reference sequence). CDR3 nucleotide sequence: TGTGCCAGCAGTTCCGACAGGGGGCGAAACACTGAAGCTTTCTTT. Translated, it gives CASSSDRGRNTEAFF.

This clone was seen a handful of times. This chain uses TRBV4-1 with TRBJ2-4; 7 nucleotides agree with TRBD2. V gave up 3 bases and J gave up 8 bases; unmatched junction bases: 10. Germline assignment: CDR1 MGHRA and CDR2 YSYEKL. The CDR3 has 15 amino acids. CDR3 sequence reads: CASSQATSWEYIQYF. The CDR3 DNA reads TGCGCCAGCAGCCAGGCGACTAGCTGGGAATACATTCAGTACTTC.

The CDR3 loop reads CARRSHLWEEGISQPQHF. CDR3 DNA: TGTGCCAGAAGATCCCACCTTTGGGAGGAGGGTATCAGTCAGCCCCAGCATTTT. The rearrangement joins TRBV5-3 to TRBJ1-5; no clear D gene. TRBV5-3 is treated as an ORF (open reading frame) with a function not yet certain. The ends were cut back, 5 bases at V and 6 bases at J, with 27 bases in the middle. This CDR3 is built from 18 residues.

The rearrangement links TRBV28 to TRBJ2-7; 9 nucleotides align to TRBD2. Per germline, CDR1 MDHEN and CDR2 SYDVKM. The CDR3 sequence is 17 residues long. The trim removed 6 bases at V and 4 bases at J, leaving 16 bases unmatched. As DNA, the CDR3 is TGTGCCAGCAGGGGGGCGGGGGGGTCCGCGAATCTTTACGAGCAGTACTTC. Amino acids: CASRGAGGSANLYEQYF.

This CDR3 is CASSFSGQGLGEQYF. CDR3 DNA: TGTGCCAGCAGTTTTTCGGGACAGGGGCTTGGCGAGCAGTACTTC. The genes are TRBV28 and TRBJ2-7, with 10 bases identical to TRBD1. The germline CDR1 and CDR2 sequences are MDHEN and SYDVKM. CDR3 size: 15 residues. Germline trimming cut 3 bases from V and 6 bases from J; bases unmatched to any gene: 8.

This clone was seen just once. V gene TRBV7-9 combines with J gene TRBJ2-7; possibly TRBD2 for D (5 bases). With 1 base removed from V and 2 bases from J, the gap between germline ends came to 24 bases. Germline V gene lookup returns CDR1 SEHNR and CDR2 FQNEAQ (reference sequence). The CDR3 is 19 amino acids. This CDR3 reads CASSLVRGGVVRSPYEQYF. The CDR3 bases are TGTGCCAGCAGCTTAGTTCGGGGTGGCGTAGTTCGATCCCCCTACGAGCAGTACTTC.

The DNA for the CDR3 is TGTGCCAGCTCACCCGCTGGGGGAGGGCCGGATCAGCCCCAGCATTTT. It is translated as CASSPAGGGPDQPQHF. The chain joins TRBV18 to TRBJ1-5; tentative D call: TRBD1 (5 bases). Germline V gene sequence: CDR1 KGHSH, CDR2 LQKENI. V lost 3 bases to trimming and J lost 5 bases, with 17 bases between them. The length of the CDR3 is 16 residues.

Points on this clone: The identical CDR3 is also encoded by other nucleotide sequences in the sample. This chain uses TRBV28 with TRBJ2-3; maybe TRBD2 (6 bases). Germline V CDR1 and CDR2: MDHEN, SYDVKM. The CDR3 is 15 residues long. V was shortened by 4 bases and J by 4 bases, with 15 bases between the two germline ends. The CDR3 region is CASSSPGVGSDTQYF. CDR3 nucleotides: TGTGCCAGCAGTTCCCCGGGGGTGGGGTCAGATACGCAGTATTTT.

The chain combines TRBV9 with TRBJ1-1; D gene unclear. Germline values: CDR1 SGDLS, CDR2 YYNGEE. Trimming took off 3 bases at V and 0 bases at J, with 18 bases between the two ends. This CDR3 spans 17 amino acids. The CDR3 sequence: CASSAYRGPTMNTEAFF. The CDR3 DNA reads TGTGCCAGCAGCGCCTACCGCGGGCCTACCATGAACACTGAAGCTTTCTTT.

CDR3 DNA: TGTGCCAGCAGAACCCTTCTACTCAGGGGCTCTGGGGCCAACGTCCTGACTTTC. It codes for CASRTLLLRGSGANVLTF. The V gene is TRBV5-6, the J gene TRBJ2-6; a possible D gene is TRBD1 (6 bases). This CDR3 has 18 amino acids. Germline V CDR1 and CDR2: SGHDT, YYEEEE. Trimming removed 5 bases from V and 0 bases from J, with 18 bases in between.

This chain connects TRBV14 to TRBJ1-1; D is unresolved. The CDR3 totals 15 residues. V lost 0 bases and J lost 1, with 9 bases in between. Germline assignment: CDR1 SGHDN and CDR2 FVKESK. CDR3 in amino acids: CASSQDYGGNTEAFF. CDR3 sequence (DNA): TGTGCCAGCAGCCAAGATTACGGTGGGAACACTGAAGCTTTCTTT. The entire variable domain, with the rest obtained from reference TRBV14 and TRBJ1-1, is as follows: EAGVTQFPSHSVIEKGQTVTLRCDPISGHDNLYWYRRVMGKEIKFLLHFVKESKQDESGMPNNRFLAERTGGTYSTLKVQPAELEDSGVYFCASSQDYGGNTEAFFGQGTRLTVV.

In the case of this clone: A junction boundary mismatches the germline segment, possibly from a read error. The same CDR3 also results from other DNA sequences found in this sample. The chain recombines TRBV5-1 with TRBJ1-4; possibly TRBD1 for D (5 bases). CDR3 length: 15 amino acids. Germline V gene sequence: CDR1 SGHRS, CDR2 YFSETQ. CDR3 sequence reads: CASSVGGKTNEKLFF. The CDR3 coding sequence is TGCGCCAGCAGCGTCGGGGGGAAAACTAATGAAAAACTATTTTTT. Together with reference TRBV5-1 and TRBJ1-4, the CDR3 gives the full variable domain: KAGVTQTPRYLIKTRGQQVTLSCSPISGHRSVSWYQQTPGQGLQFLFEYFSETQRNKGNFPGRFSGRQFSNSRSEMNVSTLELGDSALYLCASSVGGKTNEKLFFGSGTQLSVL.

The genes are TRBV4-2 and TRBJ2-2, with D possibly matching TRBD1 (6 bases). The germline V and J ends were trimmed by 3 bases and 0 bases, with 8 bases remaining between them. This CDR3 is built from 15 residues. CDR1 and CDR2 (germline): LGHNA, YNFKEQ. The chain's CDR3 is CASSQGDTNTGELFF. DNA of the CDR3: TGTGCCAGCAGCCAGGGGGACACGAACACCGGGGAGCTGTTTTTT.

The chain couples TRBV21-1 to TRBJ1-1; the DNA was not compared with TRBD1, the D call given in the table. TRBV21-1 is a listed pseudogene. The CDR3 runs 15 residues. CDR3 sequence: CASSKAWASATEAFF. Written as DNA, the CDR3 is TGTGCCAGCAGCAAAGCATGGGCCAGTGCCACTGAAGCTTTCTTT.

This clone has only a few counts. This chain connects TRBV7-3 to TRBJ2-2; 7 nucleotides align to TRBD1. This CDR3 region has 14 residues. The junction had 3 bases not matched to a gene; V was cut back by 3 bases and J by 5 bases. CDR1 is SGHTA, CDR2 FQGTGA, per germline. Written as DNA, the CDR3 is TGTGCCAGCAGCTTGGGACAGACGACCGGGGAGCTGTTTTTT. It yields the protein CASSLGQTTGELFF.

The CDR3 DNA reads as TGTGCCAGCAGCCAATCGGGCGGGCAGCCCCAGCATTTT. As protein: CASSQSGGQPQHF. The chain employs TRBV14 and TRBJ1-5; D remains unclear. The CDR3 extends over 13 amino acids. CDR1 and CDR2 (germline): SGHDN, FVKESK. V was pared by 2 bases and J by 7 bases, with 9 bases between.